The clone carrying this TCR beta chain was observed a handful of times. Antigen specificity is unknown. Since all of the isolated RNA was reverse transcribed, expressed TCRB transcripts were what got sequenced. Here immunoSEQ multiplex PCR was the method, and the copy in TCRdb shows in-frame clones only, minus some. The top ten hold around 0.016% of the sample, which has a few hundred thousand clones, more than 13% seen once. CDR3 size: 17 residues. J lost 7 bases, V lost 4 bases, and 16 bases had no gene match. Germline V gene data show CDR1 as LGHNA and CDR2 as YNFKEQ. The data derive from a study of beta chain features in type 1 diabetes. Study outcomes and limitations: Type 1 diabetes patients showed a moderate but significant shortening of TCRB CDR3s in all four CD4+ subsets.

The chain couples TRBV4-2 to TRBJ2-1, with 7 bases aligning to TRBD2. Sequencing was performed on naive CD4+ T cells from blood. The receptor's source is a man aged 30 to 45 with type 1 diabetes. In DNA form, the CDR3 reads TGTGCCAGCAGCCCTTACTTGGGGGGGGAGACGATGAATGAGCAGTTCTTC. Amino acid sequence: CASSPYLGGETMNEQFF.